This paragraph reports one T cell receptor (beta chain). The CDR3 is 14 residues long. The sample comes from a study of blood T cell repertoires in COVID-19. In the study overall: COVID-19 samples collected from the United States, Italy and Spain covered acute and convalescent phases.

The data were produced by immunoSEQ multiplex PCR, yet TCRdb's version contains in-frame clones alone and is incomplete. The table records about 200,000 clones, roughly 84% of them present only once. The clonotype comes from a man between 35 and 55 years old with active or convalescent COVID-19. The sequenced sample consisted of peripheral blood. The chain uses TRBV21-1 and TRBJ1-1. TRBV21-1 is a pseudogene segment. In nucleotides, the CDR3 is TGTGCCAGCAGCGTACAACTTGCGGGCGCTGAAGCTTTCTTT. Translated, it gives CASSVQLAGAEAFF.